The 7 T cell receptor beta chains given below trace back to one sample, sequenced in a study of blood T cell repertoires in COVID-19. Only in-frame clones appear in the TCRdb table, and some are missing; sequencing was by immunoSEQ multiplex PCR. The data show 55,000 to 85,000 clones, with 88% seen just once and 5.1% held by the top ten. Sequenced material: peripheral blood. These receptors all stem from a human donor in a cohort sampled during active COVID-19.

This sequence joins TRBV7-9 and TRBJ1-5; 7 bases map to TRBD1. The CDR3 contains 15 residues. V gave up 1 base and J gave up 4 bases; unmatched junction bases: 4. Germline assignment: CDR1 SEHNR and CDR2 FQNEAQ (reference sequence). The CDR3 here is CASSLEGTANQPQHF. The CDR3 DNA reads TGTGCCAGCAGCTTAGAGGGGACAGCTAATCAGCCCCAGCATTTT.

CDR3 DNA: TGTGCCAGTAGTAGCCTGGGGGCTGCAGATACGCAGTATTTT. Amino acid sequence: CASSSLGAADTQYF. The chain employs TRBV19 and TRBJ2-3, with D possibly being TRBD1 (6 bases). There are 14 residues in the CDR3. CDR1 is LNHDA and CDR2 is SQIVND in the germline V gene (reference sequence). Between the trimmed V and J ends, which lost 4 bases and 4 bases, there was a span of 12 bases.

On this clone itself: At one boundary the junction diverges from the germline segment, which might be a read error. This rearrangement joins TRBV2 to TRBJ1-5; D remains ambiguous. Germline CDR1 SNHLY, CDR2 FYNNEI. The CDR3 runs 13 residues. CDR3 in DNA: TGTGCCAGCAGTGAAAACAGCAATCAGCCTCAGCATTTT. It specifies CASSENSNQPQHF.

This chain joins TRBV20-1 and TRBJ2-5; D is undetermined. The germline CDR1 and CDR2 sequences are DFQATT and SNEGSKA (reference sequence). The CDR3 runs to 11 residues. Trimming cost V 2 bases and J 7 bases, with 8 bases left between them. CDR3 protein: CSARRSGTQYF. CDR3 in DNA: TGCAGTGCTAGAAGGAGTGGGACCCAGTACTTC.

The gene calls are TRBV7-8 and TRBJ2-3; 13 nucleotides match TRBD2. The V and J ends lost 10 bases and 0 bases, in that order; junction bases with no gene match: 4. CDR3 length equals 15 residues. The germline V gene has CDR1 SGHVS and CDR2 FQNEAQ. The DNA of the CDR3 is TGTGCCACGACTAGCGGGAGGATTAGCACAGATACGCAGTATTTT. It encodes CATTSGRISTDTQYF.

The CDR3 DNA sequence: TGTGCCAGTAGTATATGGACAGGGGGCATTGGAGAGACCCAGTACTTC. It yields the protein CASSIWTGGIGETQYF. The gene calls are TRBV19 and TRBJ2-5; 11 nucleotides line up with TRBD1. This CDR3 has 16 residues. The junction had 6 bases not matched to a gene; V was cut back by 2 bases and J by 4 bases. Germline V CDR1 and CDR2: LNHDA, SQIVND (reference sequence).

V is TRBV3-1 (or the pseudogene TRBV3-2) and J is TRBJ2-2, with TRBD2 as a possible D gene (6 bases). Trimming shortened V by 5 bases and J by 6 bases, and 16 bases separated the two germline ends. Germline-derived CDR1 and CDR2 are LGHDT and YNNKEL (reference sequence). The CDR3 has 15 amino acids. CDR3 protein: CASSARGAGPGELFF. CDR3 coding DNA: TGTGCCAGCAGCGCGAGGGGAGCGGGCCCCGGGGAGCTGTTTTTT.